The 27 T cell receptor beta chains given below trace back to one sample, sequenced in a study of T-cell reconstitution after alpha-beta-depleted transplantation in children. Unique molecular identifiers were incorporated into the prepared TCRbeta library. TCRdb processed the PCR reads anew with MiXCR; each CDR3 protein has one entry. The sample lists some 310,000 distinct CDR3 sequences, approximately 20% occurring once. The sequences come from PBMCs, mostly from graft donor cells, collected 180 days after TCRalphabeta/CD19-depleted stem cell transplant. The receptors derive from a male patient under 18 who had a stem cell transplant for acute lymphoblastic leukemia, so the T cells may come from the graft donor.

The chain links TRBV29-1 to TRBJ2-7, with a tentative D call TRBD1 (5 bases). V dropped 4 bases and J dropped 2 bases, with 9 bases sitting between them. CDR1 is SQVTM and CDR2 is ANQGSEA in the germline V gene. The CDR3 sequence is 12 residues long. The CDR3 DNA follows: TGCAGCGTTGGAATAGGGGCCTACGAGCAGTACTTC. Translated, it gives CSVGIGAYEQYF.

The V gene is TRBV20-1, the J gene TRBJ1-6; a possible D gene is TRBD1 (6 bases). The CDR3 has 17 residues. V dropped 1 base and J dropped 10 bases, with 23 bases sitting between them. Germline V gene data show CDR1 as DFQATT and CDR2 as SNEGSKA (reference sequence). CDR3 amino acids: CSARARDTGRRSSPLHF. The DNA for the CDR3 is TGCAGTGCTAGAGCCCGGGACACGGGTCGCCGAAGCTCACCCCTCCACTTT.

In regard to this clonotype: Relative to the germline gene, one junction end is altered; a read error may explain this. The chain joins TRBV20-1 to TRBJ1-2; tentative D call: TRBD1 (5 bases). Germline V gene lookup returns CDR1 DFQATT and CDR2 SNEGSKA (reference sequence). CDR3 length: 17 residues. The DNA of the CDR3 is TGCTGTGCTAGAGATCCTGGCAGGGCCCGAACCTATGGTGGCTACACCTTC. This translates into CCARDPGRARTYGGYTF.

The V gene is TRBV4-1, the J gene TRBJ2-1; TRBD2 matches 8 bases. The J segment lost 5 bases and the V segment lost 3 bases, leaving 12 bases of the junction unmatched. This CDR3 has 17 amino acids. In germline, CDR1 is MGHRA, CDR2 YSYEKL. The CDR3 spells CASSHGFKTSANNEQFF. As DNA, the CDR3 is TGCGCCAGCAGCCATGGATTTAAGACTAGCGCAAACAATGAGCAGTTCTTC.

The chain couples TRBV6-1 to TRBJ2-7; 9 bases align to TRBD2. In germline, CDR1 is MNHNS, CDR2 SASEGT. Trimming cost V 5 bases and J 4 bases; bases outside gene matches: 6. This CDR3 has 14 residues. The DNA for the CDR3 is TGTGCCAGCAGTCCGCCTAGCGGGACATACGAGCAGTACTTC. Protein: CASSPPSGTYEQYF.

As to this clonotype: One end of the junction varies from germline; a read error may be responsible. V usage is TRBV19 and J usage is TRBJ2-1; D is ambiguous. CDR1 is LNHDA, CDR2 SQIVND, per germline (reference sequence). This CDR3 region has 12 residues. The CDR3 nucleotides are TGTGCCAGTAGTATTGTGGGGAATGAGCAGTCCTTC. It yields the protein CASSIVGNEQSF.

This clonotype was detected a few times. The gene calls are TRBV4-1 and TRBJ2-1; D perhaps matches TRBD1 (5 bases). CDR1 is MGHRA, CDR2 YSYEKL, per germline. The CDR3 totals 13 residues. V was shortened by 4 bases and J by 8 bases, with 12 bases between the two germline ends. For the CDR3, the DNA is TGCGCCAGCAGCCCCCGGTGGGGCGATGAGCAGTTCTTC. Its translation is CASSPRWGDEQFF.

The chain couples TRBV27 to TRBJ2-5; no clear D. V lost 6 bases to trimming and J lost 7 bases, with 15 bases between them. The CDR3 covers 13 residues. Germline CDR1 is MNHEY and CDR2 is SMNVEV (reference sequence). The chain's CDR3 is CASRAPLSGTQYF. In DNA, the CDR3 is TGTGCCAGCAGGGCACCACTTAGTGGGACCCAGTACTTC.

This clonotype was detected once. This sequence joins TRBV6-5 and TRBJ1-4; no definite D call. V was cut by 4 bases and J by 5 bases, with 14 bases left in between. CDR3 length: 15 amino acids. The germline gives CDR1 MNHEY, CDR2 SVGAGI. The CDR3 DNA is TGTGCCAGCAGTTCGAATGTGGGAGGGAATGAAAAACTGTTTTTT. Residues: CASSSNVGGNEKLFF.

This clonotype has only a few counts. The chain recombines TRBV29-1 with TRBJ1-1, with unresolved D. From germline, CDR1 is SQVTM and CDR2 ANQGSEA. Trimming cost V 5 bases and J 3 bases, with 7 bases left between them. This CDR3 region has 11 residues. In DNA, the CDR3 is TGCAGCGTTTTAACCCACACTGAAGCTTTCTTT. Encoded protein: CSVLTHTEAFF.

In this sample, this clonotype turned up a few times. The chain couples TRBV7-8 to TRBJ2-3; D possibly corresponds to TRBD2 (6 bases). The CDR3 is 13 residues long. CDR1 and CDR2 from the germline V gene are SGHVS and FQNEAQ. Between the trimmed V and J ends, which lost 0 bases and 6 bases, there was a span of 7 bases. The CDR3 reads CASSLAEGDTQYF. The DNA of the CDR3 is TGTGCCAGCAGCTTAGCGGAGGGGGATACGCAGTATTTT.

The chain joins TRBV6-4 to TRBJ2-1, with TRBD2 as a possible D gene (5 bases). The CDR3 contains 16 residues. V shed 4 bases and J shed 0 bases, with 13 bases lying between them. Germline V gene data show CDR1 as MRHNA and CDR2 as SNTAGT. CDR3 nucleotide sequence: TGTGCCAGCAGTGCGGACTGGCCAAGCTCCTACAATGAGCAGTTCTTC. It encodes CASSADWPSSYNEQFF.

This clonotype was counted a few times. CDR3 coding DNA: TGTGCCAGCAGCAGCCTAAGGGGTGCCCCTCGCTACGAGCAGTACTTC. The encoded protein is CASSSLRGAPRYEQYF. The genes are TRBV11-2 and TRBJ2-7; the D gene is possibly TRBD1 (5 bases). The CDR3 runs to 16 residues. Trimming stripped 5 bases from V and 3 bases from J, with 20 bases between. The germline CDR1 and CDR2 sequences are SGHAT and FQNNGV.

This clonotype has just a few counts. The rearrangement joins TRBV5-5 to TRBJ2-7; possibly TRBD1 for D (5 bases). This CDR3 region has 13 residues. Looked up from germline, CDR1 is SGHKS and CDR2 is YYEKEE (reference sequence). V lost 2 bases and J lost 3, with 9 bases in between. CDR3 protein: CASSFRQYYEQYF. The CDR3 nucleotides are TGTGCCAGCAGCTTTAGACAGTACTACGAGCAGTACTTC. The variable domain in full, completed from reference TRBV5-5 and TRBJ2-7, reads DAGVTQSPTHLIKTRGQQVTLRCSPISGHKSVSWYQQVLGQGPQFIFQYYEKEERGRGNFPDRFSARQFPNYSSELNVNALLLGDSALYLCASSFRQYYEQYFGPGTRLTVT.

The V and J genes are TRBV11-2 and TRBJ2-7; 12 nucleotides align to TRBD2. Germline V CDR1 and CDR2: SGHAT, FQNNGV. This CDR3 has 15 amino acids. J was trimmed by 5 bases and V by 3 bases; bases with no gene match: 5. In DNA form, the CDR3 reads TGTGCCAGCAGCTTGGTGACTAGCGGGAGCAACGAGCAGTACTTC. Translating gives CASSLVTSGSNEQYF.

This clonotype was counted a few times. V is TRBV27 and J is TRBJ1-1; D possibly corresponds to TRBD1 (6 bases). CDR1 MNHEY and CDR2 SMNVEV come from the germline V gene (reference sequence). The CDR3 spans 14 residues. V dropped 3 bases and J dropped 2 bases, with 10 bases sitting between them. The CDR3 spells CASSFRGINTEAFF. The CDR3 DNA sequence: TGTGCCAGCAGTTTCAGGGGTATAAACACTGAAGCTTTCTTT.

Details on this clonotype: One end of the junction varies from germline; a read error may be responsible. The chain is built from TRBV24-1 and TRBJ1-5; 12 bases are shared with TRBD1. The CDR3 has 16 amino acids. Germline V lookup: CDR1 KGHDR, CDR2 SFDVKD. CDR3 region: CATSEPGTGGNQPQHF. The CDR3 bases are TGTGCCACCAGTGAGCCCGGGACAGGGGGCAACCAGCCCCAGCATTTT.

About this clonotype itself: A single base separates this from a much larger clone, so it may be a read error. The CDR3 region has the DNA TGCGCCAGCAGCTTGGTCCAGCTCCAAGAGCCCCAGTACTTC. Translated, it gives CASSLVQLQEPQYF. This chain joins TRBV5-1 and TRBJ2-5; D is undetermined. Germline CDR1 reads SGHRS; CDR2 reads YFSETQ. The CDR3 length is 14 residues.

The chain has TRBV7-3 and TRBJ2-7, with 11 bases fitting TRBD2. This CDR3 comprises 16 residues. V shed 4 bases, J shed 5 bases, and the junction held 10 bases outside the gene matches. Germline assignment: CDR1 SGHTA and CDR2 FQGTGA. CDR3 region: CASSYRGLAGVDEQYF. CDR3 DNA sequence: TGTGCCAGCAGCTACCGAGGACTAGCGGGTGTCGACGAGCAGTACTTC.

The table lists this clonotype with a few counts. CDR3 loop: CSATLGQGRGEQYF. DNA for the CDR3: TGCAGTGCCACCCTGGGACAGGGAAGGGGCGAGCAGTACTTC. The chain has TRBV20-1 and TRBJ2-7, with 9 bases matching TRBD1. Germline CDR1 and CDR2: DFQATT and SNEGSKA (reference sequence). V trimming: 6 bases; J trimming: 6 bases; junction bases outside the gene matches: 12. The length of the CDR3 is 14 residues.

J is TRBJ2-5 and V is TRBV6-1; perhaps TRBD2 as D (6 bases). The CDR3 loop spans 14 amino acids. Per the germline V gene, CDR1 is MNHNS and CDR2 is SASEGT. Between the trimmed V and J ends, which lost 3 bases and 7 bases, there was a span of 15 bases. The CDR3 reads CASSDLGGSGTQYF. The CDR3 bases are TGTGCCAGCAGTGACTTGGGGGGAAGTGGGACCCAGTACTTC.

This clonotype has a handful of counts. V gene TRBV2 combines with J gene TRBJ2-7, with D possibly matching TRBD2 (6 bases). This CDR3 is built from 13 residues. With 6 bases removed from V and 6 bases from J, the gap between germline ends came to 15 bases. CDR1 and CDR2 (germline): SNHLY, FYNNEI. The CDR3 DNA reads as TGTGCCAGCAGAGCCGGGAGTCTGGGCGAGCAGTACTTC. Its translation: CASRAGSLGEQYF.

This clonotype was recorded a few times. The chain is built from TRBV27 and TRBJ2-7; D gene unclear. Per the germline V gene, CDR1 is MNHEY and CDR2 is SMNVEV (reference sequence). Trimming removed 6 bases at V and 5 bases at J, with 20 bases between. The CDR3 totals 15 residues. CDR3 in amino acids: CASSSAVGDWDEQYF. DNA for the CDR3: TGTGCCAGCAGCTCCGCAGTTGGGGATTGGGACGAGCAGTACTTC.

The CDR3 loop is CASSSPQGCEQFF. CDR3 sequence (DNA): TGTGCCAGCAGTTCCCCCCAGGGGTGTGAGCAGTTCTTC. The chain couples TRBV6-9 to TRBJ2-1; tentatively, D is TRBD1 (6 bases). The germline V and J ends were trimmed by 4 bases and 9 bases, with 13 bases remaining between them. Germline V lookup: CDR1 MNHGY, CDR2 SVAAGI. This CDR3 spans 13 amino acids.

Points on this clonotype: Being one base from a much bigger clone, this may be a read error. Here the CDR3 reads CASSIRRVEQYF. CDR3 sequence (DNA): TGTGCCAGCAGCATCCGGCGGGTCGAGCAGTACTTC. This chain connects TRBV5-5 to TRBJ2-7; D possibly corresponds to TRBD2 (5 bases). Germline lookup yields CDR1 SGHKS and CDR2 YYEKEE (reference sequence). Trimming shortened V by 4 bases and J by 6 bases, and 11 bases separated the two germline ends. This CDR3 region has 12 residues.

The rearrangement uses TRBV15 and TRBJ1-3; TRBD1 might be the D (5 bases). The V and J ends lost 1 base and 4 bases respectively, with 17 bases between them. The CDR3 has 17 residues. The germline V gene encodes CDR1 LNHNV and CDR2 YYDKDF (reference sequence). The CDR3 bases are TGTGCCACCAGCAGAGCTGTTCGAGGGGCTGAGGGAAACACCATATATTTT. Protein product: CATSRAVRGAEGNTIYF. The full variable domain, its missing parts supplied by reference TRBV15 and TRBJ1-3, is DAMVIQNPRYQVTQFGKPVTLSCSQTLNHNVMYWYQQKSSQAPKLLFHYYDKDFNNEADTPDNFQSRRPNTSFCFLDIRSPGLGDTAMYLCATSRAVRGAEGNTIYFGEGSWLTVV.

The chain carries TRBV11-2 and TRBJ2-7, with D tentatively TRBD1 (5 bases). The CDR3 length is 14 residues. V shed 6 bases and J shed 0 bases, with 12 bases lying between them. Germline V gene sequence: CDR1 SGHAT, CDR2 FQNNGV. The CDR3 DNA follows: TGTGCCAGCAGGCCATACAGGAGCTCCTACGAGCAGTACTTC. Translating gives CASRPYRSSYEQYF.